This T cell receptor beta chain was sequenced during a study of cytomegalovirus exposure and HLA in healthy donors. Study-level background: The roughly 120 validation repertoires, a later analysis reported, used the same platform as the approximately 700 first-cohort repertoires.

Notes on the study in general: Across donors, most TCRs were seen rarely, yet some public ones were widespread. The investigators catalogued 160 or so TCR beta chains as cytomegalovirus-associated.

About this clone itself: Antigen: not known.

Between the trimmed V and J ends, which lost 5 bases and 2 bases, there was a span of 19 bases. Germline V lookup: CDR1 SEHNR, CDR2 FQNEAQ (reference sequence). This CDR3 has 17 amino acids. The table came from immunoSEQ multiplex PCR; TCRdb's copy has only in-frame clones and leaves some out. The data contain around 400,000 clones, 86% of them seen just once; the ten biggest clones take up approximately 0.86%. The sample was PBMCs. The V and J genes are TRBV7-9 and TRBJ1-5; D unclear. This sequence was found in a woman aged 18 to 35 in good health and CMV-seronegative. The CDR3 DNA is TGTGCCAGCAGCCCGATGACCTCGGGTGTACGCAATCAGCCCCAGCATTTT. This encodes CASSPMTSGVRNQPQHF.